This entry lists 25 T cell receptor beta chains sequenced from one sample in a study of OX40 agonist ivuxolimab in advanced cancers. The method was immunoSEQ multiplex PCR; TCRdb's version includes in-frame clones alone and lacks a portion of them. The data hold fewer than 20,000 clones, with about 86% observed a single time. The material was CD4+ or CD8+ T cells sorted from blood, obtained in a trial of the OX40 agonist ivuxolimab. These receptors came from an adult with an advanced solid tumor such as melanoma, head and neck, liver or kidney cancer.

The chain is built from TRBV19 and TRBJ2-3; TRBD2 agrees at 8 bases. The CDR3 extends over 16 amino acids. Germline V lookup: CDR1 LNHDA, CDR2 SQIVND (reference sequence). V lost 8 bases and J lost 3; bases outside the gene matches: 13. The CDR3 loop reads CASSAGLAGGTDTQYF. CDR3 DNA: TGTGCCAGTTCTGCTGGGCTAGCGGGCGGAACAGATACGCAGTATTTT.

The chain combines TRBV6-6 with TRBJ1-5; D remains unclear. The V gene's germline CDR1 is MNHNY and CDR2 SVGAGI (reference sequence). Trimming cost V 3 bases and J 7 bases, with 10 bases left between them. The CDR3 sequence is 13 residues long. The CDR3 region is CASSYEVLQPQHF. For the CDR3, the DNA is TGTGCCAGCAGTTATGAGGTTTTACAGCCCCAGCATTTT.

This rearrangement joins TRBV30 to TRBJ1-5; D might be TRBD1 (6 bases). The V gene's germline CDR1 is GTSNPN and CDR2 SVGIG (reference sequence). This CDR3 spans 15 amino acids. V was pared by 3 bases and J by 3 bases, with 15 bases between. The CDR3 is CAWSHNGGNNQPQHF. The CDR3 region has the DNA TGTGCCTGGAGCCACAACGGGGGCAACAATCAGCCCCAGCATTTT.

The V call is TRBV25-1, the J call TRBJ2-3, with TRBD2 matching 8 bases. Germline CDR1 is MGHDK and CDR2 is SYGVNS. The CDR3 is made up of 15 amino acids. V lost 4 bases and J lost 2; bases outside the gene matches: 5. The CDR3 DNA sequence: TGTGCCAGCAGTGTGCTAGCGGGTCACACAGATACGCAGTATTTT. As protein: CASSVLAGHTDTQYF.

The chain is built from TRBV29-1 and TRBJ2-5, with 11 bases identical to TRBD2. The CDR3 extends over 13 amino acids. The V segment lost 4 bases and the J segment 2 bases; nucleotides outside the gene matches: 0. Germline V gene data show CDR1 as SQVTM and CDR2 as ANQGSEA. In DNA, the CDR3 is TGCAGCGTTGGACTAGCGGGACAAGAGACCCAGTACTTC. Its translation: CSVGLAGQETQYF. Full variable domain (outside the CDR3, taken from reference TRBV29-1 and TRBJ2-5): SAVISQKPSRDICQRGTSLTIQCQVDSQVTMMFWYRQQPGQSLTLIATANQGSEATYESGFVIDKFPISRPNLTFSTLTVSNMSPEDSSIYLCSVGLAGQETQYFGPGTRLLVL.

This clone has a single count. The genes are TRBV10-3 and TRBJ1-2; a weak D match, TRBD1 (5 bases). The CDR3 totals 13 residues. Trimming removed 6 bases from V and 1 base from J, with 9 bases in between. CDR1 and CDR2 (germline): ENHRY, SYGVKD. In DNA form, the CDR3 reads TGTGCCATCAGGGGACGGGGTAACTATGGCTACACCTTC. Translating it yields CAIRGRGNYGYTF.

V gene TRBV7-8 combines with J gene TRBJ2-5; D gene uncertain. V lost 1 base and J 5 bases, leaving 8 bases between the germline ends. Germline V CDR1 and CDR2: SGHVS, FQNEAQ. The CDR3 has 13 residues. CDR3 protein: CASSLGGQETQYF. The CDR3 region has the DNA TGTGCCAGCAGCTTAGGGGGTCAGGAGACCCAGTACTTC.

J is TRBJ1-5 and V is TRBV6-1; D possibly corresponds to TRBD1 (5 bases). The CDR3 covers 15 residues. Germline V gives CDR1 MNHNS, CDR2 SASEGT. V was cut by 8 bases and J by 0 bases, with 14 bases left in between. CDR3 in DNA: TGTGCCAGCCGAGAGTCGGGGGATAGCAATCAGCCCCAGCATTTT. Protein product: CASRESGDSNQPQHF.

The chain uses TRBV19 and TRBJ1-1, with D possibly being TRBD1 (6 bases). This CDR3 has 14 residues. The V end was cut by 0 bases, the J end by 1 base, with 6 bases between. Germline V gene lookup returns CDR1 LNHDA and CDR2 SQIVND (reference sequence). CDR3 region: CASSIDRGNTEAFF. The CDR3 nucleotides are TGTGCCAGTAGTATAGACAGGGGGAACACTGAAGCTTTCTTT.

The chain has TRBV6-1 and TRBJ2-7; 7 positions agree with TRBD1. Germline V gives CDR1 MNHNS, CDR2 SASEGT. This CDR3 region has 14 residues. V lost 5 bases to trimming and J lost 5 bases; unmatched junction nucleotides: 9. The CDR3 here is CASSLQQGNDEQYF. In nucleotides, the CDR3 is TGTGCCAGCAGTCTACAACAGGGGAACGACGAGCAGTACTTC.

As regards this clone: The sample holds other DNA sequences that translate to the same CDR3. The chain joins TRBV7-8 to TRBJ2-7, with D unresolved. In germline, CDR1 is SGHVS, CDR2 FQNEAQ. Trimming pared 3 bases from V and 3 bases from J, leaving 3 bases between. The CDR3 is made up of 11 amino acids. For the CDR3, the DNA is TGTGCCAGCAGCTTTAGCTACGAGCAGTACTTC. Its translation: CASSFSYEQYF.

The genes are TRBV27 and TRBJ1-2, with D possibly matching TRBD1 (6 bases). Germline V gene sequence: CDR1 MNHEY, CDR2 SMNVEV (reference sequence). The CDR3 is 13 amino acids. Trimming left V 2 bases short and J 7 bases short, with 11 bases between. CDR3 loop: CASSLSQGFGYTF. For the CDR3, the DNA is TGTGCCAGCAGTTTAAGTCAGGGGTTTGGCTACACCTTC.

This clone has only one observation. CDR3: CASSFSSGNTGELFF. The CDR3 DNA follows: TGTGCCAGCAGCTTTTCTAGCGGGAACACCGGGGAGCTGTTTTTT. The gene calls are TRBV11-3 and TRBJ2-2; the match to TRBD2 covers 7 bases. Looked up from germline, CDR1 is SGHNT and CDR2 is YENEEA. The CDR3 sequence is 15 residues long. V lost 3 bases, J lost 1 base, and 2 bases stayed unmatched. Variable domain in full (rest from reference TRBV11-3 and TRBJ2-2): EAGVVQSPRYKIIEKKQPVAFWCNPISGHNTLYWYLQNLGQGPELLIRYENEEAVDDSQLPKDRFSAERLKGVDSTLKIQPAELGDSAVYLCASSFSSGNTGELFFGEGSRLTVL.

This sequence joins TRBV19 and TRBJ2-7; 7 positions match TRBD2. The CDR3 sequence is 16 residues long. V lost 4 bases, J lost 4 bases, and 13 bases stayed unmatched. The germline V gene encodes CDR1 LNHDA and CDR2 SQIVND (reference sequence). CDR3 residues: CASSTRQGGAGYEQYF. CDR3 in DNA: TGTGCCAGTAGTACCCGCCAGGGAGGGGCTGGGTACGAGCAGTACTTC.

CDR3 sequence reads: CASSLDRETQYF. DNA of the CDR3: TGTGCCAGCAGCTTGGACAGAGAGACCCAGTACTTC. The gene calls are TRBV5-4 and TRBJ2-5; D not certain. The germline V gene has CDR1 SGHNT and CDR2 YYREEE (reference sequence). This CDR3 is 12 amino acids long. V was shortened by 0 bases and J by 4 bases, with 4 bases between the two germline ends.

The chain carries TRBV28 and TRBJ2-7, with a weak D call TRBD2 (5 bases). Germline CDR1 reads MDHEN; CDR2 reads SYDVKM. V was pared by 5 bases and J by 0 bases, with 11 bases between. The CDR3 is 14 amino acids. The CDR3 here is CASSRTSLSYEQYF. The CDR3 DNA reads TGTGCCAGCAGTCGGACTTCCCTCTCCTACGAGCAGTACTTC.

A few counts support this clone. The V and J genes are TRBV28 and TRBJ1-5; D gene ambiguous. Germline V gene sequence: CDR1 MDHEN, CDR2 SYDVKM. The V end was cut by 5 bases, the J end by 9 bases, with 11 bases between. The CDR3 spans 12 residues. CDR3 nucleotide sequence: TGTGCCAGCAGTCCGCCCCTCATGCCCCAGCATTTT. This codes for CASSPPLMPQHF.

This clone was detected only a few times. This rearrangement joins TRBV9 to TRBJ2-1; 7 bases line up with TRBD1. Germline CDR1 SGDLS, CDR2 YYNGEE. J gave up 7 bases and V 1 base, and 5 bases lay outside the gene matches. CDR3 size: 14 residues. The CDR3 DNA reads TGTGCCAGCAGCGTAAGGGACAGTAAAAATGAGCAGTTCTTC. Translation: CASSVRDSKNEQFF. Full variable domain (outside the CDR3, taken from reference TRBV9 and TRBJ2-1): DSGVTQTPKHLITATGQRVTLRCSPRSGDLSVYWYQQSLDQGLQFLIQYYNGEERAKGNILERFSAQQFPDLHSELNLSSLELGDSALYFCASSVRDSKNEQFFGPGTRLTVL.

The rearrangement uses TRBV28 and TRBJ2-1; tentatively, D is TRBD1 (6 bases). Trimming took off 5 bases at V and 7 bases at J, with 21 bases between the two ends. Germline lookup yields CDR1 MDHEN and CDR2 SYDVKM. There are 16 residues in the CDR3. The chain's CDR3 is CASSVLGSGQGNEQFF. For the CDR3, the DNA is TGTGCCAGCAGTGTCCTTGGCTCGGGGCAGGGGAATGAGCAGTTCTTC.

The chain has TRBV4-1 and TRBJ2-7; no reliable D call. The CDR3 loop spans 14 amino acids. The V gene's germline CDR1 is MGHRA and CDR2 YSYEKL. V was clipped by 3 bases and J by 2 bases, with 11 bases between them. CDR3 sequence: CASSQSDNTYEQYF. Written as DNA, the CDR3 is TGCGCCAGCAGCCAGTCAGACAACACCTACGAGCAGTACTTC.

The gene calls are TRBV7-3 and TRBJ2-1; 13 nucleotides line up with TRBD2. Germline-derived CDR1 and CDR2 are SGHTA and FQGTGA. The junction had 3 bases not matched to a gene; V was cut back by 5 bases and J by 5 bases. The CDR3 length is 15 residues. The CDR3, as DNA: TGTGCCAGCAGCCTTGGGACTAGCGGGAACAATGAGCAGTTCTTC. This gives the protein CASSLGTSGNNEQFF.

This chain links TRBV7-3 with TRBJ1-5, with TRBD1 as a possible D gene (5 bases). CDR1 and CDR2 from the germline V gene are SGHTA and FQGTGA. V was shortened by 2 bases and J by 3 bases, with 11 bases between the two germline ends. The CDR3 has 15 residues. In DNA form, the CDR3 reads TGTGCCAGCAGCTTAGGGCAGGGCCTCAATCAGCCCCAGCATTTT. Translating it yields CASSLGQGLNQPQHF. Looking up the rest from reference TRBV7-3 and TRBJ1-5 gives the full variable domain: GAGVSQTPSNKVTEKGKYVELRCDPISGHTALYWYRQSLGQGPEFLIYFQGTGAADDSGLPNDRFFAVRPEGSVSTLKIQRTERGDSAVYLCASSLGQGLNQPQHFGDGTRLSIL.

The chain's CDR3 is CASSPGVGELFF. The CDR3 DNA follows: TGTGCCAGCAGCCCAGGGGTCGGGGAGCTGTTTTTT. V usage is TRBV11-2 and J usage is TRBJ2-2; tentative D call: TRBD1 (6 bases). Trimming took 5 bases from V and 7 from J, leaving 8 bases between them. The germline V gene encodes CDR1 SGHAT and CDR2 FQNNGV. The CDR3 length is 12 residues.

The V call is TRBV4-1, the J call TRBJ2-7; TRBD1 might be the D (7 bases). Germline V gene lookup returns CDR1 MGHRA and CDR2 YSYEKL. The V end was cut by 5 bases, the J end by 5 bases, with 13 bases between. There are 13 residues in the CDR3. The CDR3 spells CASSWRGPDEQYF. CDR3 in DNA: TGCGCCAGCAGCTGGAGGGGGCCCGACGAGCAGTACTTC.

The chain joins TRBV4-2 to TRBJ2-7, with D unclear. The CDR3 extends over 13 amino acids. V was cut by 2 bases and J by 1 base, with 6 bases left in between. Germline V lookup: CDR1 LGHNA, CDR2 YNFKEQ. DNA for the CDR3: TGTGCCAGCAGCCAACACAGTTCCTACGAGCAGTACTTC. This encodes CASSQHSSYEQYF.